Here is one T cell receptor beta chain with its context. Source study methods: Quantification of nucleated cells was approximated via reference gene primer amplification. Sequenced by immunoSEQ multiplex PCR; TCRdb stores in-frame clones only, minus some. The V and J calls and clone size are taken from that table; D and trimming were inferred from the DNA. The sample contains about 190,000 clones, about 83% of which appear only once. These data are taken from a study of blood T cell repertoires in COVID-19. On the study more broadly: Specimens from acute and convalescent COVID-19 originated in the United States, Italy and Spain. PBMCs, B-cell-depleted T cells, or T cells were the source of the cDNA or gDNA that made up the material.

CDR3 length: 15 amino acids. CDR1 and CDR2 (germline): LNHNV, YYDKDF (reference sequence). V trimming: 0 bases; J trimming: 6 bases; junction bases outside the gene matches: 7. This TCR was recovered from a woman in her 70s with active or convalescent COVID-19. Specimen: peripheral blood. The chain is built from TRBV15 and TRBJ2-7; 8 nucleotides agree with TRBD2. The CDR3 region is CATSRDKLAASEQYF. CDR3 DNA sequence: TGTGCCACCAGCAGAGATAAACTAGCGGCCTCCGAGCAGTACTTC.